This T cell receptor beta chain was found in a study of T-cell memory formation after mild COVID-19. Across the study: Largely, TCR clusters stayed within a single donor.

About this clonotype itself: The antigen remains unidentified.

Study-wide findings and caveats: CD4+ bias marked clones expanding day 15 to 37, unlike balanced contracting clones. Cross-reactive memory appears to have joined, as suggested by some responding clones showing up in pre-infection memory.

The V end was cut by 3 bases, the J end by 9 bases, with 15 bases between. The CDR3 is 14 amino acids. From germline, CDR1 is SEHNR and CDR2 FQNEAQ (reference sequence). TCRdb itself ran the 5' RACE reads through MiXCR, one entry per CDR3 protein. Of just under 550,000 distinct CDR3 sequences listed, roughly 22% are singletons. The chain carries TRBV7-9 and TRBJ2-1, with D unclear. The specimen was PBMCs or a T cell subset sorted from them (not recorded which). This receptor was obtained from an adult woman who had mild COVID-19 (a few samples of this study predate the infection). Cell type and time point are not known. The CDR3 region is CASSLLLGTSEQFF. In DNA, the CDR3 is TGTGCCAGCAGCTTGCTACTGGGTACGAGTGAGCAGTTCTTC. Full variable domain (outside the CDR3, taken from reference TRBV7-9 and TRBJ2-1): DTGVSQNPRHKITKRGQNVTFRCDPISEHNRLYWYRQTLGQGPEFLTYFQNEAQLEKSRLLSDRFSAERPKGSFSTLEIQRTEQGDSAMYLCASSLLLGTSEQFFGPGTRLTVL.